This is a list of T cell receptor beta chains from one sample in a study of blood T cell repertoires in COVID-19. The protocol was immunoSEQ multiplex PCR, while the TCRdb copy is restricted to in-frame clones and leaves out a portion. Of almost 95,000 clones listed, 87% are singletons. Sequencing was done on a sample of peripheral blood. The receptors come from a woman aged 55-75 years with COVID-19, enrolled during active disease. CDR3s include the opening cysteine and the closing phenylalanine or tryptophan. D genes are given only for firm matches. A row's size may be missing; if present it is once, few, many or a size class.

d_gene	abundance	v_gene	j_gene	CDR3aa	CDR3nt
TRBD1	-	TRBV7-6	TRBJ1-4	CASSPRTGLNEKLFF	TGTGCCAGCAGCCCCAGGACAGGGTTAAATGAAAAACTGTTTTTT
TRBD1	-	TRBV5-6	TRBJ2-3	CASSLGQGIADTQYF	TGTGCCAGCAGCTTGGGACAGGGGATAGCAGATACGCAGTATTTT
TRBD1	-	TRBV10-3	TRBJ1-2	CAISETPTGASNYGYTF	TGTGCCATCAGTGAGACCCCAACAGGGGCATCCAACTATGGCTACACCTTC
-	-	TRBV4-1	TRBJ2-1	CASSQVRSFHEQFF	TGCGCCAGCAGCCAAGTACGTAGTTTTCATGAGCAGTTCTTC
TRBD2	-	TRBV6-1	TRBJ2-2	CASSVIAGGGTGELFF	TGTGCCAGCAGTGTGATAGCGGGGGGAGGGACCGGGGAGCTGTTTTTT
-	-	TRBV12-3/TRBV12-4	TRBJ2-5	CASSFGETQYF	TGTGCCAGCAGTTTCGGGGAGACCCAGTACTTC
TRBD1	-	TRBV3-1/TRBV3-2	TRBJ2-5	CASSPEGAVQETQYF	TGTGCCAGCAGCCCTGAGGGGGCTGTCCAAGAGACCCAGTACTTC
TRBD1	-	TRBV19	TRBJ2-1	CASRPSGGEQFF	TGTGCCAGTAGACCCTCAGGGGGTGAGCAGTTCTTC
TRBD1	-	TRBV24-1	TRBJ2-1	CATSGPGTVGNNEQFF	TGTGCCACCAGTGGGCCCGGGACAGTTGGGAACAATGAGCAGTTCTTC
TRBD1	-	TRBV5-5	TRBJ2-7	CASSLEGQGLEQYF	TGTGCCAGCAGCTTGGAGGGACAGGGGCTCGAGCAGTACTTC
-	-	TRBV18	TRBJ2-7	CASSEGSFREQYF	TGTGCCAGCTCAGAAGGGAGCTTTAGGGAGCAGTACTTC
TRBD1	-	TRBV15	TRBJ1-6	CATGAQGARSPLHF	TGTGCCACCGGCGCACAGGGGGCGCGATCACCCCTCCACTTT
TRBD2	-	TRBV3-1/TRBV3-2	TRBJ2-7	CASSRLAGSYEQYF	TGTGCCAGCAGCCGACTAGCGGGGAGCTACGAGCAGTACTTC
TRBD1	-	TRBV27	TRBJ2-7	CASSLTGGGTYEQYF	TGTGCCAGCAGTTTGACAGGGGGAGGGACCTACGAGCAGTACTTC
TRBD1	-	TRBV11-2	TRBJ1-1	CASSPRQGTEAFF	TGTGCCAGCAGCCCGCGACAGGGTACTGAAGCTTTCTTT
-	-	TRBV19	TRBJ1-2	CASANGGLGYTF	TGTGCCAGCGCAAACGGGGGGTTAGGCTACACCTTC
-	-	TRBV9	TRBJ2-1	CASSVPPNPGNEQFF	TGTGCCAGCAGCGTCCCGCCAAACCCGGGGAATGAGCAGTTCTTC
TRBD1	-	TRBV7-9	TRBJ1-2	CASSRGQGDYGYTF	TGTGCCAGCAGCCGGGGACAGGGCGACTATGGCTACACCTTC
TRBD1	-	TRBV3-1/TRBV3-2	TRBJ1-4	CASSQTGTANEKLFF	TGTGCCAGCAGCCAGACCGGGACAGCTAATGAAAAACTGTTTTTT
-	once	TRBV4-1	TRBJ2-2	CASSHPTGNTGELFF	TGCGCCAGCAGCCATCCTACAGGGAACACCGGGGAGCTGTTTTTT
-	-	TRBV20-1	TRBJ2-3	CSANGPNTQYF	TGCAGTGCAAACGGTCCCAATACGCAGTATTTT
TRBD2	-	TRBV2	TRBJ2-3	CASCLAGAWGTDTQYF	TGTGCCAGCTGTCTAGCGGGGGCGTGGGGCACAGATACGCAGTATTTT
TRBD1	few	TRBV28	TRBJ1-1	CASSLGTGWRVTEAFF	TGTGCCAGCAGTCTCGGGACAGGATGGAGGGTCACTGAAGCTTTCTTT
-	-	TRBV7-2	TRBJ2-2	CASSRQNTGELFF	TGTGCCAGCAGCCGACAGAACACCGGGGAGCTGTTTTTT
TRBD1	-	TRBV28	TRBJ2-7	CASTRRQGPEQYF	TGTGCCAGCACACGACGACAGGGTCCCGAGCAGTACTTC
TRBD1	-	TRBV30	TRBJ1-2	CAWNPGQGAYGYTF	TGTGCCTGGAACCCGGGACAGGGGGCTTATGGCTACACCTTC
-	-	TRBV6-5	TRBJ1-3	CATSRGPGNTIYF	TGTGCCACCAGTAGGGGCCCTGGAAACACCATATATTTT